A selection of T cell receptor beta chains follows, all from one sample in a study of shared clonotypes between healthy human individuals. The table came from immunoSEQ multiplex PCR; TCRdb's copy has only in-frame clones and leaves some out. This table holds around 1.4 million clones, 98% to 99% found once. The specimen sequenced was naive CD4+ T cells sorted from blood. These receptors were collected from a man younger than 45 in good health. Each CDR3 is given with its conserved first and last residue. A D gene is named only where the DNA matches it firmly. Where a row states a size, it is once, few, many or the class of an expanded clone; other rows omit it.

size	V	D	J	DNA	CDR3
NA	TRBV9	TRBD2	TRBJ2-3	TGTGCCAGCAGCACACGGGAGGAGGGGGCGAGAAGGGGAGCGGGAGGGCCTAGGGATACGCAGTATTTT	CASSTREEGARRGAGGPRDTQYF
once	TRBV18	TRBD1	TRBJ1-1	TGTGCCAGCTCACCGAAGGACCGGACAGGGGTTGAAGCTTTCTTT	CASSPKDRTGVEAFF
NA	TRBV19	TRBD1	TRBJ1-5	TGTGCCAGTAGTCCCCAGACAGGGTTAACCCAGCATTTT	CASSPQTGLTQHF
NA	TRBV11-2	TRBD1	TRBJ1-1	TGTGCCAGCAGCTCAAACAGGGGAATAACTGAAGCTTTCTTT	CASSSNRGITEAFF
once	TRBV5-4	NA	TRBJ1-4	TGTGCCAGCAGCTTAGCAACTAATGAAAAACTGTTTTTT	CASSLATNEKLFF
NA	TRBV28	TRBD1	TRBJ2-1	TGTGCCAGCAGTTTTCGACCGGGACAGCGAAGCTCCTACAATGAGCAGTTCTTC	CASSFRPGQRSSYNEQFF
NA	TRBV19	NA	TRBJ2-3	TGTGCCAGTAGTATTTTTGGAGCGGGCACAGATACGCAGTATTTT	CASSIFGAGTDTQYF
NA	TRBV25-1	TRBD2	TRBJ2-7	TGTGCCAGCAGACCAGCGGGAGCAGGCTACGAGCAGTACTTC	CASRPAGAGYEQYF
NA	TRBV4-1	TRBD1	TRBJ1-3	TGCGCCAGCAGTTCTCCGGGACAGGGACGAAACACCATATATTTT	CASSSPGQGRNTIYF
NA	TRBV15	NA	TRBJ2-2	TGTGCCACCAGCAGAGATTTTGGAACGAACACCGGGGAGCTGTTTTTT	CATSRDFGTNTGELFF
NA	TRBV28	NA	TRBJ2-3	TGTGCCAGCAGTTTTGGGGGGGCAGGGACGCAGTATTTT	CASSFGGAGTQYF
NA	TRBV15	TRBD1	TRBJ1-5	TGTGCCACCAGCAGAGAAACAGGGGTTAATCAGCCCCAGCATTTT	CATSRETGVNQPQHF
once	TRBV2	NA	TRBJ1-1	TGTGCCAGCAGTTATGACGGTGAAGCTTTCTTT	CASSYDGEAFF
NA	TRBV28	NA	TRBJ2-3	TGTGCCAGCAGTCCCCCAGGGGGGAGCACAGATACGCAGTATTTT	CASSPPGGSTDTQYF
NA	TRBV6-1	NA	TRBJ1-2	TGTGCCAGCAGCCCCGCACGGATCTATGGCTACACCTTC	CASSPARIYGYTF
once	TRBV28	NA	TRBJ1-5	TGTGCCAGCAGTTTCCTGACCTTAAATCGCCGGGGCGGCAATCAGCCCCAGCATTTT	CASSFLTLNRRGGNQPQHF
once	TRBV6-5	TRBD1	TRBJ1-2	TGTGCCAGCAGTTCAGGGGGCTATGGCTACACCTTC	CASSSGGYGYTF
NA	TRBV28	NA	TRBJ2-7	TGTGCCAGCAAGATAACAGGGTCGGGGAGCTCCTACGAGCAGTACTTC	CASKITGSGSSYEQYF
NA	TRBV9	NA	TRBJ2-4	TGTGCCAGCAGCCCCAGAGGACCCAAAAACATTCAGTACTTC	CASSPRGPKNIQYF
NA	TRBV6-4	NA	TRBJ2-7	TGTGCCAGCAGTAGGGACACCCACTCCTACGAGCAGTACTTC	CASSRDTHSYEQYF
NA	TRBV10-3	TRBD2	TRBJ2-7	TGTGCCATCAGTGAGTCCCCCGGGACTAGCGGGAGTAGCATCTACGAGCAGTACTTC	CAISESPGTSGSSIYEQYF
NA	TRBV7-2	TRBD2	TRBJ2-3	TGTGCCAGCAGCTTCGGGAGGGGGTTAGAGATCACAGATACGCAGTATTTT	CASSFGRGLEITDTQYF
NA	TRBV7-2	NA	TRBJ2-7	TGTGCCAGCAGCTTAGTTTTTTGGGGACCGGGTTACGAGCAGTACTTC	CASSLVFWGPGYEQYF
NA	TRBV6-4	NA	TRBJ1-2	TGTGCCAGCAGTGGAAGCTCTTACGATGGCTACACCTTC	CASSGSSYDGYTF
NA	TRBV4-3	NA	TRBJ2-2	TGCGCCAGCAGCCAAGTAGGCGGGGAGCTGTTTTTT	CASSQVGGELFF
NA	TRBV28	NA	TRBJ2-7	TGTGCCAGCAGCGACAGTACCTACGAGCAGTACTTC	CASSDSTYEQYF
NA	TRBV7-8	NA	TRBJ2-2	TGTGCCAGCAGCCGTTGGGGAGGTCGGACCGGGGAGCTGTTTTTT	CASSRWGGRTGELFF
NA	TRBV5-1	TRBD1	TRBJ2-3	TGCGCCAGCAGCTTGGCCTCCGGGACAGGGGTCCCAGATACGCAGTATTTT	CASSLASGTGVPDTQYF
NA	TRBV30	NA	TRBJ1-5	TGTGCCTGGAATTCTAGGGCTGGTCAGCCCCAGCATTTT	CAWNSRAGQPQHF